What follows is one TCR beta chain and its context. This sample is part of a study of blood T cell repertoires in COVID-19. Study as a whole: Cohort 3 recovery required two negative PCRs, clearance, or symptom resolution.

Original data processing: The authors estimated nucleated cell counts from reference gene primer amplification. Assay used: immunoSEQ multiplex PCR; TCRdb lists only in-frame clones, some missing. V, J and clone size were drawn from that table, and D and trimming were deduced from the DNA. The table records more than 300,000 clones, approximately 87% of them present only once. V was clipped by 8 bases and J by 0 bases; unmatched bases: 7. Germline lookup yields CDR1 SQVTM and CDR2 ANQGSEA. CDR3 size: 15 residues. Individuals aged about 18 to 100 years were recruited from approximately 24 US areas. Cohort allocation depended upon clinical history that participants reported.

The source is a man in his forties or fifties in a cohort exposed to, infected with or recovered from COVID-19 (not recorded which). What was sequenced was PBMCs or T cells enriched from blood (not recorded which). V usage is TRBV29-1 and J usage is TRBJ2-6, with 7 bases identical to TRBD2. The CDR3 sequence: CSSGTASSGANVLTF. In DNA, the CDR3 is TGCAGCAGCGGGACCGCTTCCTCTGGGGCCAACGTCCTGACTTTC.